The subject of this entry is one T cell receptor beta chain. The data originate from a study of technical replicates of blood from several donors. The CDR3 runs 17 residues. The J segment lost 5 bases and the V segment lost 1 base, leaving 12 bases of the junction unmatched. Germline V CDR1 and CDR2: LNHDA, SQIVND (reference sequence). Clones were sequenced by immunoSEQ multiplex PCR, and TCRdb holds only the in-frame ones, with some missing. The repertoire includes tens of thousands of clones, 93% of them detected once, and 0.2% to 0.25% sits in the top ten. The origin of this receptor is a human donor in good health. Sequencing input: T cells isolated from PBMCs. The chain couples TRBV19 to TRBJ2-5; 8 bases are shared with TRBD2. DNA for the CDR3: TGTGCCAGTAGTATAGGACTTAGGGCGGGGGGTACCGAGACCCAGTACTTC. It is translated as CASSIGLRAGGTETQYF.